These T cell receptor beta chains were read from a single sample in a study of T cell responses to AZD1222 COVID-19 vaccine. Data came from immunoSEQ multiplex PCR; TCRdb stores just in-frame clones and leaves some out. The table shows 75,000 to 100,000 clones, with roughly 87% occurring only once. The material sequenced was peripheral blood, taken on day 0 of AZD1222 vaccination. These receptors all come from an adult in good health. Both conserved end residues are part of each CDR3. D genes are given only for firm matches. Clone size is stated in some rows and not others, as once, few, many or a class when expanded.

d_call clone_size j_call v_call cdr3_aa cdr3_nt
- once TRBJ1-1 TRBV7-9 CASSRDREAFF TGTGCCAGCAGCCGCGACAGGGAAGCTTTCTTT
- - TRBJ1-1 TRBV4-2 CASSQAKAGWAEAFF TGTGCCAGCAGCCAAGCGAAAGCAGGATGGGCTGAAGCTTTCTTT
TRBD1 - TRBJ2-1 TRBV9 CASSAGDRGSYNEQFF TGTGCCAGCAGCGCAGGCGACAGGGGTTCCTACAATGAGCAGTTCTTC
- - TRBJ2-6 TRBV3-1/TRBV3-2 CASSRQGRADGANVLTF TGTGCCAGCAGCCGTCAGGGACGGGCAGATGGGGCCAACGTCCTGACTTTC
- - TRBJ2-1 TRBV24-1 CATSVGGDGYNEQFF TGTGCCACCAGTGTAGGAGGGGATGGTTACAATGAGCAGTTCTTC
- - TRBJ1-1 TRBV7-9 CASSLRGQSNTEAFF TGTGCCAGCAGCTTAAGAGGACAGTCGAACACTGAAGCTTTCTTT
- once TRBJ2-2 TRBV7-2 CASSLESRGELFF TGTGCCAGCAGCTTAGAGTCTCGCGGGGAGCTGTTTTTT
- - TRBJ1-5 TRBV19 CASSSVGAVDQPQHF TGTGCCAGTAGTAGCGTCGGGGCGGTGGACCAGCCCCAGCATTTT
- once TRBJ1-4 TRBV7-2 CASRRQTNEKLFF TGTGCCAGCAGAAGACAGACTAATGAAAAACTGTTTTTT
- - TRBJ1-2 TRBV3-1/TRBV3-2 CASTNRGGDYGYTF TGTGCCAGCACTAACCGGGGGGGAGACTATGGCTACACCTTC
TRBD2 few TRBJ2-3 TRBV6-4 CASSDGTSGTDTQYF TGTGCCAGCAGTGACGGGACTAGCGGCACAGATACGCAGTATTTT
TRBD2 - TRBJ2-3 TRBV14 CASSPAGVTDTQYF TGTGCCAGCAGCCCAGCGGGGGTGACAGATACGCAGTATTTT
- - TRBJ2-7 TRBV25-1 CASSVAGWSEQYF TGTGCCAGCAGTGTGGCGGGTTGGTCGGAGCAGTACTTC
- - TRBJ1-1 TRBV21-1 CASSTKGRKNTEAFF TGTGCCAGCAGCACGAAGGGCCGGAAGAACACTGAAGCTTTCTTT
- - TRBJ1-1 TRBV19 CASSRQGGIGTEAFF TGTGCCAGTAGTCGGCAGGGTGGGATAGGCACTGAAGCTTTCTTT
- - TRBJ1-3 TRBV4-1 CASSQAGTSGNTIYF TGCGCCAGCAGCCAAGCAGGGACCTCTGGAAACACCATATATTTT
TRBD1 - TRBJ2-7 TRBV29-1 CSALPTGGGYEQYF TGCAGCGCCCTACCGACAGGGGGCGGTTACGAGCAGTACTTC
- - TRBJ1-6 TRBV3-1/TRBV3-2 CASSQAPSPLHF TGTGCCAGCAGCCAAGCCCCCTCACCCCTCCACTTT
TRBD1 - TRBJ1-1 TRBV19 CASSTLTGGAMNTEAFF TGTGCCAGTAGTACCCTGACAGGGGGTGCAATGAACACTGAAGCTTTCTTT
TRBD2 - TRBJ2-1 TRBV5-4 CASSLASGANEQFF TGTGCCAGCAGCTTGGCTAGCGGGGCAAATGAGCAGTTCTTC